The 23 T cell receptor beta chains below were found in one sample sequenced in a study of human T cells and chemical hapten exposure. Time point indicated: patch test 3, about 24 weeks after DPC sensitization. Documented treatment: therapeutic diphenylcyclopropenone sensitization with weekly scalp DPC. Using its own MiXCR run on the RACE reads, TCRdb lists one record per CDR3 protein. The sample holds 150,000 to 200,000 distinct CDR3 sequences, about a quarter seen once. Specimen: whole blood, collected in connection with sensitization to the hapten diphenylcyclopropenone (DPC). These receptors all stem from a young woman with alopecia areata. Some clones in this sample may be carry-over from other donors' samples.

This chain uses TRBV27 with TRBJ2-1, with D tentatively TRBD1 or TRBD2 (5 bases each). Deletions cut 7 bases from V and 4 bases from J, with 14 bases between. Per germline, CDR1 MNHEY and CDR2 SMNVEV (reference sequence). This CDR3 comprises 14 residues. This CDR3 is CASKSPGRYNEQFF. The CDR3 coding sequence is TGTGCCAGCAAGTCGCCGGGACGGTACAATGAGCAGTTCTTC.

This chain uses TRBV4-2 with TRBJ2-7; 7 bases are shared with TRBD2. CDR3 size: 18 residues. Germline V CDR1 and CDR2: LGHNA, YNFKEQ. J was trimmed by 0 bases and V by 0 bases; bases with no gene match: 11. CDR3 DNA sequence: TGTGCCAGCAGCCAAGATCGAGGGCTAGCGGATATCTCCTACGAGCAGTACTTC. This translates into CASSQDRGLADISYEQYF.

This clonotype was counted at least ten times. The chain uses TRBV6-4 and TRBJ2-2; D unclear. Trimming pared 0 bases from V and 4 bases from J, leaving 3 bases between. The CDR3 length is 13 residues. Germline CDR1 reads MRHNA; CDR2 reads SNTAGT. CDR3 residues: CASSDSSTGELFF. The CDR3 DNA follows: TGTGCCAGCAGTGACTCCAGCACCGGGGAGCTGTTTTTT.

V gene TRBV19 combines with J gene TRBJ1-5; perhaps TRBD1 as D (5 bases). The CDR3 runs to 17 residues. Per germline, CDR1 LNHDA and CDR2 SQIVND (reference sequence). The ends were cut back, 6 bases at V and 1 base at J, with 19 bases in the middle. CDR3 amino acids: CASRTHRGRFSNQPQHF. The CDR3 DNA sequence: TGTGCCAGTAGAACTCATAGGGGCAGATTCAGCAATCAGCCCCAGCATTTT.

The V call is TRBV30, the J call TRBJ1-6, with D perhaps TRBD1 (6 bases). The CDR3 has 13 residues. V shed 5 bases and J shed 13 bases, with 18 bases lying between them. Germline loops: CDR1 GTSNPN, CDR2 SVGIG (reference sequence). The CDR3 spells CAWAPGQGGPLHF. DNA for the CDR3: TGTGCCTGGGCTCCGGGACAAGGCGGCCCCCTCCACTTT. Supplemented by reference TRBV30 and TRBJ1-6, the full variable domain reads SQTIHQWPATLVQPVGSPLSLECTVEGTSNPNLYWYRQAAGRGLQLLFYSVGIGQISSEVPQNLSASRPQDRQFILSSKKLLLSDSGFYLCAWAPGQGGPLHFGNGTRLTVT.

The chain's CDR3 is CASSSSVYTQYF. The CDR3 region has the DNA TGTGCCAGCAGCTCTAGCGTGTATACGCAGTATTTT. V usage is TRBV7-2 and J usage is TRBJ2-3, with D possibly being TRBD2 (6 bases). The CDR3 has 12 residues. Germline loops: CDR1 SGHTA, CDR2 FQGNSA. Trimming pared 4 bases from V and 7 bases from J, leaving 9 bases between.

This clonotype was counted many times. V gene TRBV3-1 combines with J gene TRBJ1-5; D unclear. This CDR3 is built from 14 residues. CDR1 LGHDT and CDR2 YNNKEL come from the germline V gene (reference sequence). V dropped 5 bases and J dropped 3 bases, with 11 bases sitting between them. CDR3 loop: CASSFGLTNQPQHF. The CDR3 coding sequence is TGTGCCAGCAGCTTCGGACTGACCAATCAGCCCCAGCATTTT.

V usage is TRBV7-6 and J usage is TRBJ2-3; 9 nucleotides line up with TRBD1. Germline-derived CDR1 and CDR2 are SGHVS and FNYEAQ. The CDR3 has 18 amino acids. Trimming at V came to 1 base and at J to 2 bases, leaving 10 bases not matched to a gene. DNA for the CDR3: TGTGCCAGCAGCTTAGTAGGGTCGGGACAGGGATTCACAGATACGCAGTATTTT. Amino acid sequence: CASSLVGSGQGFTDTQYF. The full variable domain, rest sourced from reference TRBV7-6 and TRBJ2-3, is GAGVSQSPRYKVTKRGQDVALRCDPISGHVSLYWYRQALGQGPEFLTYFNYEAQQDKSGLPNDRFSAERPEGSISTLTIQRTEQRDSAMYRCASSLVGSGQGFTDTQYFGPGTRLTVL.

This clonotype was observed a handful of times. The chain uses TRBV25-1 and TRBJ2-1; weak D call: TRBD2 (6 bases). CDR1 and CDR2 (germline): MGHDK, SYGVNS. The CDR3 sequence is 13 residues long. Between the trimmed V and J ends, which lost 4 bases and 9 bases, there was a span of 13 bases. The CDR3 DNA reads as TGTGCCAGCAGTGGGGGACTGGCGCGTGAGCAGTTCTTC. Translated: CASSGGLAREQFF.

This clonotype was recorded a few times. The J gene is TRBJ2-7, the V gene TRBV6-6; tentative D call: TRBD2 (6 bases). V lost 6 bases, J lost 7 bases, and 13 bases lay in between. Germline assignment: CDR1 MNHNY and CDR2 SVGAGI (reference sequence). The CDR3 covers 12 residues. Written as DNA, the CDR3 is TGTGCCAGCAGAGAAACGGCGGGGGAGCAGTACTTC. Amino acids: CASRETAGEQYF.

This clonotype was seen more than once but under ten times. The CDR3: CASSNSGLSSYEQYF. DNA for the CDR3: TGTGCCAGCAGTAATTCGGGGCTGAGCTCCTACGAGCAGTACTTC. J is TRBJ2-7 and V is TRBV21-1; the table's D call, TRBD1, has no DNA check behind it. TRBV21-1 is reported as a pseudogene. The CDR3 covers 15 residues.

This clonotype was seen only a few times. This chain joins TRBV11-2 and TRBJ2-7; D might be TRBD2 (5 bases). Per the germline V gene, CDR1 is SGHAT and CDR2 is FQNNGV. The CDR3 extends over 14 amino acids. With 2 bases removed from V and 3 bases from J, the gap between germline ends came to 11 bases. This CDR3 reads CASSLSPSSYEQYF. The CDR3 DNA reads TGTGCCAGCAGCTTATCTCCTAGCAGCTACGAGCAGTACTTC.

The CDR3 DNA reads TGCAGTGCTAGAGTGGAGGGGGCGAACACTGAAGCTTTCTTT. Amino acids: CSARVEGANTEAFF. The V gene is TRBV20-1, the J gene TRBJ1-1; 7 bases align to TRBD1. The CDR3 has 14 amino acids. Germline trimming cut 1 base from V and 1 base from J; bases unmatched to any gene: 3. Germline V gene lookup returns CDR1 DFQATT and CDR2 SNEGSKA (reference sequence).

This clonotype occurred many times. V and J are TRBV7-2 and TRBJ2-3; D not certain. This CDR3 contains 12 residues. Trimming removed 5 bases from V and 5 bases from J, with 8 bases in between. Germline CDR1 and CDR2: SGHTA and FQGNSA. CDR3 bases: TGTGCCAGCAGCCTTAAAATAGATACGCAGTATTTT. Protein sequence: CASSLKIDTQYF.

This clonotype came up a few times. The DNA of the CDR3 is TGTGCCAGCTGCGAATTCACAGATACGCAGTATTTT. Amino acids: CASCEFTDTQYF. The rearrangement links TRBV2 to TRBJ2-3, with D hard to call. The CDR3 extends over 12 amino acids. Germline CDR1 and CDR2: SNHLY and FYNNEI. Trimming left V 8 bases short and J 2 bases short, with 8 bases between. Full variable domain (missing parts from reference TRBV2 and TRBJ2-3): EPEVTQTPSHQVTQMGQEVILRCVPISNHLYFYWYRQILGQKVEFLVSFYNNEISEKSEIFDDQFSVERPDGSNFTLKIRSTKLEDSAMYFCASCEFTDTQYFGPGTRLTVL.

This clonotype was found many times. The V call is TRBV7-2, the J call TRBJ2-2; D is unresolved. This CDR3 is built from 17 residues. The germline V gene encodes CDR1 SGHTA and CDR2 FQGNSA. Between the trimmed V and J ends, which lost 5 bases and 0 bases, there was a span of 16 bases. CDR3 loop: CASSRVSIGTNTGELFF. CDR3 nucleotide sequence: TGTGCCAGCAGCCGAGTTTCTATTGGAACGAACACCGGGGAGCTGTTTTTT. Complete variable domain (other parts from reference TRBV7-2 and TRBJ2-2): GAGVSQSPSNKVTEKGKDVELRCDPISGHTALYWYRQSLGQGLEFLIYFQGNSAPDKSGLPSDRFSAERTGGSVSTLTIQRTQQEDSAVYLCASSRVSIGTNTGELFFGEGSRLTVL.

This chain joins TRBV9 and TRBJ1-2; TRBD1 matches 7 bases. CDR3 length equals 16 residues. From germline, CDR1 is SGDLS and CDR2 YYNGEE. The J segment lost 1 base and the V segment lost 5 bases, leaving 11 bases of the junction unmatched. CDR3 sequence reads: CASSTGPGQLNYGYTF. The CDR3 nucleotides read TGTGCCAGCAGTACCGGACCGGGACAGCTTAACTATGGCTACACCTTC.

J is TRBJ2-3 and V is TRBV5-1; a possible D gene is TRBD1 (7 bases). This CDR3 region has 14 residues. Trimming shortened V by 5 bases and J by 5 bases, and 15 bases separated the two germline ends. Germline V gives CDR1 SGHRS, CDR2 YFSETQ. CDR3 sequence (DNA): TGCGCCAGCAGAACGGAGGGACAGAAAGATACGCAGTATTTT. Its translation is CASRTEGQKDTQYF.

J is TRBJ1-1 and V is TRBV5-4, with 7 nucleotides matching TRBD1. The CDR3 contains 15 residues. The V gene end was trimmed by 1 base and the J gene end by 6 bases; junction bases not matched to a gene: 9. CDR1 SGHNT and CDR2 YYREEE come from the germline V gene (reference sequence). The CDR3 DNA sequence: TGTGCCAGCAGCTTGCTGGCAGGGGGTACGTCTGAAGCTTTCTTT. This sequence encodes CASSLLAGGTSEAFF.

Only a few counts were recorded for this clonotype. The V and J genes are TRBV2 and TRBJ2-7; D gene unclear. V dropped 4 bases and J dropped 1 base, with 11 bases sitting between them. CDR1 is SNHLY, CDR2 FYNNEI, per germline. The CDR3 has 14 residues. DNA of the CDR3: TGTGCCAGCAGTGTGGGTACCAATTCCTACGAGCAGTACTTC. This translates into CASSVGTNSYEQYF. Drawing the rest from reference TRBV2 and TRBJ2-7, the complete variable domain is EPEVTQTPSHQVTQMGQEVILRCVPISNHLYFYWYRQILGQKVEFLVSFYNNEISEKSEIFDDQFSVERPDGSNFTLKIRSTKLEDSAMYFCASSVGTNSYEQYFGPGTRLTVT.

This clonotype was found a few times. The V gene is TRBV9, the J gene TRBJ2-3; TRBD2 aligns across 10 bases. The CDR3 is 18 residues long. Germline CDR1 is SGDLS and CDR2 is YYNGEE. Unmatched junction bases numbered 14, after V lost 5 bases and J lost 2 bases. The CDR3: CASRPPRGTSGTTDTQYF. As DNA, the CDR3 is TGTGCCAGCAGGCCCCCCCGAGGAACTAGCGGGACCACAGATACGCAGTATTTT. Filled out from reference TRBV9 and TRBJ2-3, the complete variable domain reads DSGVTQTPKHLITATGQRVTLRCSPRSGDLSVYWYQQSLDQGLQFLIQYYNGEERAKGNILERFSAQQFPDLHSELNLSSLELGDSALYFCASRPPRGTSGTTDTQYFGPGTRLTVL.

This rearrangement joins TRBV4-1 to TRBJ1-2, with 9 bases identical to TRBD1. The V gene's germline CDR1 is MGHRA and CDR2 YSYEKL. V shed 2 bases and J 7 bases; nucleotides not matched to a gene: 5. The CDR3 extends over 14 amino acids. The CDR3 DNA sequence: TGCGCCAGCAGCCAACTACAGGGGGCTGGTGGCTACACCTTC. The encoded protein is CASSQLQGAGGYTF.

As for this clonotype: At one of its ends the junction is not consistent with the germline gene, which may arise from a read error. CDR3 region: CASCVGSNPYNEQFF. The DNA of the CDR3 is TGTGCCAGCTGCGTAGGGAGTAATCCTTACAATGAGCAGTTCTTC. V gene TRBV9 combines with J gene TRBJ2-1; D possibly corresponds to TRBD2 (5 bases). CDR3 length equals 15 residues. From germline, CDR1 is SGDLS and CDR2 YYNGEE.